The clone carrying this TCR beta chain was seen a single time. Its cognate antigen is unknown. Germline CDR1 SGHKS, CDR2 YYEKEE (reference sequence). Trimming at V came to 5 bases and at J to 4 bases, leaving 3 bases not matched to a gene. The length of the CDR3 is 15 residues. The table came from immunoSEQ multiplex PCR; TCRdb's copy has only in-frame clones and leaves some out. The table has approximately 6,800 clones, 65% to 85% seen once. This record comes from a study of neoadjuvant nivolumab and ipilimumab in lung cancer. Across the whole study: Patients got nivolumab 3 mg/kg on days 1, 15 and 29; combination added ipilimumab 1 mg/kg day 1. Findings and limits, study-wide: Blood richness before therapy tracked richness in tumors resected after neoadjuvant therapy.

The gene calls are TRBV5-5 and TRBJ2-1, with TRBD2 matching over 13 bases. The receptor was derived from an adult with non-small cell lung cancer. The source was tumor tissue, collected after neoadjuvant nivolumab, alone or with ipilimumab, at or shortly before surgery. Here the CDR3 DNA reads TGTGCCAGCAGACGGACTAGCGGGGGATACAATGAGCAGTTCTTC. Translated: CASRRTSGGYNEQFF.